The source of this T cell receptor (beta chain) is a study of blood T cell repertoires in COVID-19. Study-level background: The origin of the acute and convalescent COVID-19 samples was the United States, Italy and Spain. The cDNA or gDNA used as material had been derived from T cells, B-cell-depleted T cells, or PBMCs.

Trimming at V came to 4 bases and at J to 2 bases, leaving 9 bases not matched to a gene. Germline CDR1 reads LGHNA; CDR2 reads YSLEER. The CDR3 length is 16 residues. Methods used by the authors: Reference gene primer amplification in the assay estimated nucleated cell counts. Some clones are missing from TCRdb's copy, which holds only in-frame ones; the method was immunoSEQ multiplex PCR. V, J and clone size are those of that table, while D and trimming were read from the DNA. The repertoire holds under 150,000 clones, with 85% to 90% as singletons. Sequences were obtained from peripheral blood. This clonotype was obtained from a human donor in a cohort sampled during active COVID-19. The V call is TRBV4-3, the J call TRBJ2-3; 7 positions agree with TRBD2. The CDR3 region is CASSPHPSGTTDTQYF. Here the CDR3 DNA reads TGCGCCAGCAGCCCACACCCTAGCGGCACCACAGATACGCAGTATTTT.